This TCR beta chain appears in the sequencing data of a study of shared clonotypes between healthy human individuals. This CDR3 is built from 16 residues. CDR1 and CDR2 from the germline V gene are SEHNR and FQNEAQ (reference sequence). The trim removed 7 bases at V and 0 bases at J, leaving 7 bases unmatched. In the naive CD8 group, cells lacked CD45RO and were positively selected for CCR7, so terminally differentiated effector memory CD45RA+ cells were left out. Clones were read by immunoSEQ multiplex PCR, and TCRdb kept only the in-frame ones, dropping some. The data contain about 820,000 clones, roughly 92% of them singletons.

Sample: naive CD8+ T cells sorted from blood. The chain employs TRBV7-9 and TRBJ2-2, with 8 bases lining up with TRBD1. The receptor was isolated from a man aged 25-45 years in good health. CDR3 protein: CASNFGTGANTGELFF. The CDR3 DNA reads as TGTGCCAGCAACTTTGGGACAGGCGCGAACACCGGGGAGCTGTTTTTT.